The 9 T cell receptor beta chains below were found in one sample sequenced in a study of blood T cell repertoires in COVID-19. The protocol was immunoSEQ multiplex PCR, while the TCRdb copy is restricted to in-frame clones and leaves out a portion. The repertoire holds 350,000 to 450,000 clones, with about 91% as singletons. Sample: peripheral blood. These receptors were taken from a woman between 40 and 55 years old with COVID-19, enrolled during active disease.

In the case of this clone: Other DNA sequences in the same sample also yield this CDR3. The gene calls are TRBV12-3 or TRBV12-4 and TRBJ1-1; possible D gene TRBD1, 5 bases. Trimming left V 5 bases short and J 4 bases short, with 8 bases between. CDR3 length: 12 residues. In DNA form, the CDR3 reads TGTGCCAGCAGTCCTAGGGGCACTGAAGCTTTCTTT. Translated: CASSPRGTEAFF.

This chain connects TRBV5-5 to TRBJ1-1; no definite D call. The CDR3 has 12 residues. V was pared by 3 bases and J by 8 bases, with 11 bases between. Looked up from germline, CDR1 is SGHKS and CDR2 is YYEKEE (reference sequence). CDR3 DNA: TGTGCCAGCAGCTCCTACCTCGCCGAAGCTTTCTTT. Translated: CASSSYLAEAFF.

For the CDR3, the DNA is TGTGCCAGCAGTGAAGCAGGACTAGCGGGAGTCAATGAGCAGTTCTTC. Amino acid sequence: CASSEAGLAGVNEQFF. The chain couples TRBV2 to TRBJ2-1; 13 bases map to TRBD2. This CDR3 has 16 residues. Germline V gene lookup returns CDR1 SNHLY and CDR2 FYNNEI. Trimming at V came to 0 bases and at J to 6 bases, leaving 2 bases not matched to a gene.

The chain employs TRBV6-6 and TRBJ1-4; no clear D gene. CDR3 size: 14 residues. Germline loops: CDR1 MNHNY, CDR2 SVGAGI (reference sequence). V dropped 0 bases and J dropped 2 bases, with 4 bases sitting between them. The CDR3 sequence: CASSYSRTNEKLFF. DNA for the CDR3: TGTGCCAGCAGTTACTCTCGTACTAATGAAAAACTGTTTTTT.

The rearrangement uses TRBV7-2 and TRBJ1-2, with TRBD1 identical over 8 bases. Germline CDR1 reads SGHTA; CDR2 reads FQGNSA. This CDR3 is built from 15 residues. V dropped 4 bases and J dropped 7; count of bases not matched to a gene: 11. In DNA, the CDR3 is TGTGCCAGCAGCTCCCTTGACAGGGGCAGGGTTGGCTACACCTTC. Encoded protein: CASSSLDRGRVGYTF.

The chain uses TRBV19 and TRBJ1-2; D ambiguous. The length of the CDR3 is 12 residues. The V and J ends lost 4 bases and 1 base respectively, with 4 bases between them. Germline values: CDR1 LNHDA, CDR2 SQIVND (reference sequence). The CDR3: CASSRLNYGYTF. Written as DNA, the CDR3 is TGTGCCAGTAGTAGGCTTAACTATGGCTACACCTTC.

This clone was recorded only once. The DNA for the CDR3 is TGTGCCAGCAGCCGGGACTGGGAGACCCAGTACTTC. Its protein product is CASSRDWETQYF. V gene TRBV6-6 combines with J gene TRBJ2-5, with D possibly matching TRBD2 (6 bases). V was clipped by 6 bases and J by 5 bases, with 10 bases between them. CDR3 length: 12 amino acids. CDR1 MNHNY and CDR2 SVGAGI come from the germline V gene (reference sequence).

The chain uses TRBV25-1 and TRBJ2-3; 8 bases align to TRBD2. The junction had 5 bases not matched to a gene; V was cut back by 3 bases and J by 0 bases. The CDR3 covers 16 residues. Germline values: CDR1 MGHDK, CDR2 SYGVNS. The CDR3 nucleotides read TGTGCCAGCAGTGAGGTCGGGAGGGGGAGCACAGATACGCAGTATTTT. This encodes CASSEVGRGSTDTQYF.

V usage is TRBV9 and J usage is TRBJ2-5, with TRBD1 identical over 10 bases. Trimming took 0 bases from V and 1 from J; bases not matched to a gene: 12. Germline loops: CDR1 SGDLS, CDR2 YYNGEE. CDR3 size: 19 residues. CDR3 region: CASSVGSWDRGRSQETQYF. In DNA form, the CDR3 reads TGTGCCAGCAGCGTAGGTTCATGGGACAGGGGCAGGAGCCAAGAGACCCAGTACTTC.